This TCR beta chain derives from a study of blood T cell repertoires in COVID-19. Libraries were prepared by immunoSEQ multiplex PCR; TCRdb keeps only in-frame clonotypes and omits some of them. The repertoire holds roughly 110,000 clones, with around 80% as singletons. The CDR3 covers 16 residues. The V end was cut by 0 bases, the J end by 7 bases, with 15 bases between. The germline CDR1 and CDR2 sequences are MNHEY and SVGAGI. This clone was seen a single time. This sequence joins TRBV6-5 and TRBJ1-4, with D tentatively TRBD1 (6 bases). This sequence was found in a man between 65 and 85 years old with acute or convalescent COVID-19. The sequencing input was peripheral blood. Here the CDR3 DNA reads TGTGCCAGCAGTTACTCTGTTGGCGGGGGCGGTGAAAAACTGTTTTTT. This translates into CASSYSVGGGGEKLFF.